This T cell receptor (beta chain) appears in the sequencing data of a study of cytomegalovirus exposure and HLA in healthy donors. Study-wide points: About 87% or about 30% of the time was how often most TCR beta V segments were productive, according to an earlier analysis. Fewer N-insertions (relative to the approximately 700-donor mean) were reportedly seen in an Asian-associated ancestry cluster in a later analysis. By HLA locus, TCR association rates varied in a later analysis, with DRB1 showing the most and HLA-C the fewest. TCR beta chains associated with HLA were, in a later analysis, more clonally expanded than equally common others.

The PCR used 60 Vbeta and 13 Jbeta primers. Generated by immunoSEQ multiplex PCR, the TCRdb table keeps only in-frame clones and is missing some. The data contain 95,000 to 100,000 clones, 76% of them singletons. This clone came up once. The antigen remains undetermined. V shed 4 bases, J shed 7 bases, and the junction held 12 bases outside the gene matches. Germline CDR1 is SGHDT and CDR2 is YYEEEE. The CDR3 covers 16 residues. The rearrangement joins TRBV5-6 to TRBJ1-5, with TRBD1 identical over 9 bases. The sequenced sample was PBMCs. The receptor's source is a woman aged 60-75 years in good health and CMV-seropositive. CDR3 region: CASSNRDRVRSQPQHF. The CDR3 nucleotides read TGTGCCAGCAGCAACCGGGACAGGGTAAGGTCGCAGCCCCAGCATTTT.